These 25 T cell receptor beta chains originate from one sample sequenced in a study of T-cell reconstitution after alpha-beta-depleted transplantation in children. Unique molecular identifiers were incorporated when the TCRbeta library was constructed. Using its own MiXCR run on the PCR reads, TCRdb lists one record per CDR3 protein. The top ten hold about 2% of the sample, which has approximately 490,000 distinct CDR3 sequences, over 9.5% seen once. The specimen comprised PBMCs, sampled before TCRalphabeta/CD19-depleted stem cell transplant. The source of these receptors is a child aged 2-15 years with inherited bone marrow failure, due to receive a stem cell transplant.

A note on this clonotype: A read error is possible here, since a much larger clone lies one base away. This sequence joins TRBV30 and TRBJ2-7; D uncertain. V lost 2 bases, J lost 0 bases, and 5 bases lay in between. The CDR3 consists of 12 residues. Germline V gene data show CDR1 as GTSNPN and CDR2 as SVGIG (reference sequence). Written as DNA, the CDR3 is TGTGCCTGGAGTCCGACCTCCTACGAGCAGTACTTC. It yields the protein CAWSPTSYEQYF. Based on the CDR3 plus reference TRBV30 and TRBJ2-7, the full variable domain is SQTIHQWPATLVQPVGSPLSLECTVEGTSNPNLYWYRQAAGRGLQLLFYSVGIGQISSEVPQNLSASRPQDRQFILSSKKLLLSDSGFYLCAWSPTSYEQYFGPGTRLTVT.

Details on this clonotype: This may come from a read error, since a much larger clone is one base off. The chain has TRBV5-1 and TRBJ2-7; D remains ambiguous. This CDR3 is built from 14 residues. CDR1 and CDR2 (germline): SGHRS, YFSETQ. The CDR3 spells CSSSLEPGGYEQYF. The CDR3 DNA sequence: TGCTCCAGCAGCTTGGAGCCGGGTGGCTACGAGCAGTACTTC.

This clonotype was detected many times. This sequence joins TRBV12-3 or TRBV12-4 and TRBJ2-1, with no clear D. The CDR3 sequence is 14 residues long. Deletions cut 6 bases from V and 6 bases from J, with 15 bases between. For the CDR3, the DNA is TGTGCCAGCAGCCCCGATACGGGCTCCAATGAGCAGTTCTTC. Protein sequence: CASSPDTGSNEQFF.

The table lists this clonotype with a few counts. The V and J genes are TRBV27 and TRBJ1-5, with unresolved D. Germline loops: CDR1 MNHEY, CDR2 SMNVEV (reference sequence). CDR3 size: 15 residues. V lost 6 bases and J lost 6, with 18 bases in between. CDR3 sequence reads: CASSLPPRYRQPQHF. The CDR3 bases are TGTGCCAGCAGCCTCCCCCCCCGGTACCGTCAGCCCCAGCATTTT.

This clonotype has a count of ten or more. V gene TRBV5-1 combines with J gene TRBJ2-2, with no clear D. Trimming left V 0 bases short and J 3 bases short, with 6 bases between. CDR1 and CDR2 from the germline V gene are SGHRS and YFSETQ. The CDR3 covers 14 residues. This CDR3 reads CASSLGSYTGELFF. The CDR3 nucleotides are TGCGCCAGCAGCTTGGGAAGCTACACCGGGGAGCTGTTTTTT.

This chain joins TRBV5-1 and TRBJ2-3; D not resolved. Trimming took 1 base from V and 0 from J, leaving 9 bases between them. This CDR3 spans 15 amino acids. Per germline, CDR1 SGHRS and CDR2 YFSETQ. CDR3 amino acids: CASSLRNPSTDTQYF. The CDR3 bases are TGCGCCAGCAGCTTGAGGAATCCAAGCACAGATACGCAGTATTTT.

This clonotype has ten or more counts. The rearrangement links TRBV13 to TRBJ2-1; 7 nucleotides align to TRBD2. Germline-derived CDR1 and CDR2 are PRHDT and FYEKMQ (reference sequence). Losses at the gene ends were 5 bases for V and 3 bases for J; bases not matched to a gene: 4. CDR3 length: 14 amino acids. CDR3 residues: CASSILASYNEQFF. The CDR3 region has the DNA TGTGCCAGCAGCATACTAGCGAGCTACAATGAGCAGTTCTTC.

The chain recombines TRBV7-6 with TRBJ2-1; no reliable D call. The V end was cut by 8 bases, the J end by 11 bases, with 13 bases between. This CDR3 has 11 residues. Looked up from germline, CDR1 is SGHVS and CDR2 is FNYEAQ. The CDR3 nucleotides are TGTGCCAGCGCCATTTATAATAAGCAGTTCTTC. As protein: CASAIYNKQFF.

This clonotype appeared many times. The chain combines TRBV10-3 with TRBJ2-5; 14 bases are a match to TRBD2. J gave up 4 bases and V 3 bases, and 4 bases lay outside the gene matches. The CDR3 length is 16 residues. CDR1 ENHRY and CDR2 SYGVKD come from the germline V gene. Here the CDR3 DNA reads TGTGCCATCAGTGACCCGGGACTAGCGGGAGTAGAGACCCAGTACTTC. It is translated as CAISDPGLAGVETQYF.

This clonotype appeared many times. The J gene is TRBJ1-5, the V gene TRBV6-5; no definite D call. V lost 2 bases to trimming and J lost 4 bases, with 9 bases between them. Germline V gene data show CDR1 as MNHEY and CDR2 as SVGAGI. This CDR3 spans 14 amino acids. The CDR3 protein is CASSYVTENQPQHF. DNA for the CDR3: TGTGCCAGCAGTTACGTGACGGAAAATCAGCCCCAGCATTTT.

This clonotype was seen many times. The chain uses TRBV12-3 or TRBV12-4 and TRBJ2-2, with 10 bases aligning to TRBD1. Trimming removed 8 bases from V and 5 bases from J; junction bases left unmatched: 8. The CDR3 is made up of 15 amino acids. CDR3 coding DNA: TGTGCCAGCCATGCAGGGACAGGGGCGACCGGGGAGCTGTTTTTT. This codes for CASHAGTGATGELFF.

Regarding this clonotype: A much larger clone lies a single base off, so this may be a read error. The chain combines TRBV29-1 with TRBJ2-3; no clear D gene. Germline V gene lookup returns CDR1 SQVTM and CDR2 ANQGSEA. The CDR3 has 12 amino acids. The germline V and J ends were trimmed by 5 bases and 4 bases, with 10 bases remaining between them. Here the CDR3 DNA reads TGCAGCGTTTTTTGCCGCGCAGATACGCAGTATTTT. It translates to CSVFCRADTQYF.

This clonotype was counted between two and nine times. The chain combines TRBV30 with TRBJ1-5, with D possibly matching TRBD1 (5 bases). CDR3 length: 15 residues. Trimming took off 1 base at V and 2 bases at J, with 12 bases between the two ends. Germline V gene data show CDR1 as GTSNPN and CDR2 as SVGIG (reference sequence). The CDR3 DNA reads TGTGCCTGGAGTGAAGGGACTGGAGGCAATCAGCCCCAGCATTTT. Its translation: CAWSEGTGGNQPQHF.

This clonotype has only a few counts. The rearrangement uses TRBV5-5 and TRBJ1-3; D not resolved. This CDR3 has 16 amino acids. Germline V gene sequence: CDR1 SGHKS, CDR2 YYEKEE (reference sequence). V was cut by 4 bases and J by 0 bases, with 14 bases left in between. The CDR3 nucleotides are TGTGCCAGCAGCCCGGCGGCCCCGAGCTCTGGAAACACCATATATTTT. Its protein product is CASSPAAPSSGNTIYF.

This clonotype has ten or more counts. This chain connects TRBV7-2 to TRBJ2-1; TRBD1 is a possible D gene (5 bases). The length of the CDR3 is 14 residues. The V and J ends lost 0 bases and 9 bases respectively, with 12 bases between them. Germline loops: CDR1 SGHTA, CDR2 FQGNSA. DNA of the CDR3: TGTGCCAGCAGCTTAGCGACCCGGACACGTGAGCAGTTCTTC. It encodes CASSLATRTREQFF.

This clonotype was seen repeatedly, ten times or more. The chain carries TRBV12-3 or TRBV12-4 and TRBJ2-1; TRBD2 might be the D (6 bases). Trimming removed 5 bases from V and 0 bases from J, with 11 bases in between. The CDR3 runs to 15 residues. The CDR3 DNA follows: TGTGCCAGCAGTGGGGGACTGAACTCCTACAATGAGCAGTTCTTC. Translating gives CASSGGLNSYNEQFF.

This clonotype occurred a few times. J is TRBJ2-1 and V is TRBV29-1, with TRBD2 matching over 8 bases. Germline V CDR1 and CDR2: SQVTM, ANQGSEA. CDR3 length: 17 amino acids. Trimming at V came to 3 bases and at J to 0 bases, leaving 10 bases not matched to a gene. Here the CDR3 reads CSVDSTGTRSSYNEQFF. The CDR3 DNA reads TGCAGCGTTGATTCCACCGGGACTAGAAGCTCCTACAATGAGCAGTTCTTC.

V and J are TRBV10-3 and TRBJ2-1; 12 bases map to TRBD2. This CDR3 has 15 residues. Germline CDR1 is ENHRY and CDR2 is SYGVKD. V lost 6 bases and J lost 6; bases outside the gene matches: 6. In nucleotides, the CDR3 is TGTGCCATCAGCCTTAGACTAGCGGGAGCCAATGAGCAGTTCTTC. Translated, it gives CAISLRLAGANEQFF.

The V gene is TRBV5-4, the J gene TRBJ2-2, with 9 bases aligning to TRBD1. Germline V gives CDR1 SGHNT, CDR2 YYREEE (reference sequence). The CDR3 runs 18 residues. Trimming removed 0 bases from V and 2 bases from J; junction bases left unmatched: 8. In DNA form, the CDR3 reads TGTGCCAGCAGCTTGGCGTCGGGACAGGGACGAAACACCGGGGAGCTGTTTTTT. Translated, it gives CASSLASGQGRNTGELFF.

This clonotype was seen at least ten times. CDR3 in DNA: TGTGCCAGCAGCTTGACGGGAGGACAGCCCCAGCATTTT. This encodes CASSLTGGQPQHF. The J gene is TRBJ1-5, the V gene TRBV5-6; no reliable D call. The CDR3 is 13 residues long. Germline V lookup: CDR1 SGHDT, CDR2 YYEEEE. The V and J ends lost 1 base and 7 bases respectively, with 9 bases between them.

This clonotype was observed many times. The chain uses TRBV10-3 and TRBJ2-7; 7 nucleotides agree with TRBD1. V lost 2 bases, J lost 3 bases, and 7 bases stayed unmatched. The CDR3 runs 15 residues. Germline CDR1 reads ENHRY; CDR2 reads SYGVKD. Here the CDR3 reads CAISEDRDSNYEQYF. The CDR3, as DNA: TGTGCCATCAGTGAGGACCGGGACAGCAACTACGAGCAGTACTTC.

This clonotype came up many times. CDR3 in DNA: TGTGCCAGCCGACAGGGGCTGGGCATTCAGTACTTC. Its protein product is CASRQGLGIQYF. The chain combines TRBV6-5 with TRBJ2-4, with 8 bases that match TRBD1. Germline assignment: CDR1 MNHEY and CDR2 SVGAGI. V shed 8 bases and J 9 bases; nucleotides not matched to a gene: 6. The CDR3 spans 12 residues.

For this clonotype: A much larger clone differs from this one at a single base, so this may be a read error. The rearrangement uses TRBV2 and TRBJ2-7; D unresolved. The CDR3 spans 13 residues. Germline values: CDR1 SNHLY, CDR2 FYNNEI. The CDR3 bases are TGTGCCAGCACCGTTCTAAGCCCCTACGACCAGTACTTC. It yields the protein CASTVLSPYDQYF.

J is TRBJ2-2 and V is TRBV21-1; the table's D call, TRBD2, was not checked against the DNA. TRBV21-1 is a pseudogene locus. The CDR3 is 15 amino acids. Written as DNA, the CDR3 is TGTGCCAGCAGCCTACTAGCGGGAGCCTGCGGGGAGCTGTTTTTT. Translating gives CASSLLAGACGELFF.

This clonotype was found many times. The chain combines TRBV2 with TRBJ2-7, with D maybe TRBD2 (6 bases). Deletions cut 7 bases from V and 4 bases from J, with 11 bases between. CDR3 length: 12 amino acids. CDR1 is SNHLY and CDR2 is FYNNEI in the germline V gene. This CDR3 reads CASTGVGYEQYF. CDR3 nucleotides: TGTGCCAGCACGGGGGTTGGATACGAGCAGTACTTC.